The 3 T cell receptor beta chains listed next were all sequenced from one sample in a study of blood T cell repertoires in COVID-19 (dated by TCRdb to 2019 to 2021). The library relied on the immunoSEQ multiplex PCR assay. Held by TCRdb, this immuneACCESS table contains in-frame sequences only and omits some clones. Under half of the omission traces to an unresolved V gene where checked; the cause of the rest is unknown. This sample comprises about 59,000 clones, roughly 89% of them detected only once. About 9.1% of the sample is taken by the ten largest. The sample comprised peripheral blood. Receptors originate from a human donor in a cohort sampled during active COVID-19.

The J gene is TRBJ1-2, the V gene TRBV5-4; 7 bases agree with TRBD1. The CDR3 is 14 residues long. In germline, CDR1 is SGHNT, CDR2 YYREEE (reference sequence). V lost 3 bases to trimming and J lost 1 base; unmatched junction nucleotides: 3. The CDR3 is CASSWGQSNYGYTF. In DNA form, the CDR3 reads TGTGCCAGCAGCTGGGGACAGAGTAACTATGGCTACACCTTC.

V and J are TRBV6-5 and TRBJ2-3, with 12 bases matching TRBD2. From germline, CDR1 is MNHEY and CDR2 SVGAGI. CDR3 length: 15 residues. After removal of 7 bases from V and 7 bases from J, the junction contained 9 bases not matched to a gene. The CDR3 nucleotides read TGTGCCAGCACTCGACTAGCGGGGGCTGGGAATACGCAGTATTTT. This encodes CASTRLAGAGNTQYF.

CDR3 residues: CASSPTGVYEQYF. The CDR3 DNA follows: TGTGCCAGCAGCCCGACAGGGGTGTACGAGCAGTACTTC. This chain joins TRBV25-1 and TRBJ2-7; TRBD1 matches 8 bases. This CDR3 comprises 13 residues. Germline V lookup: CDR1 MGHDK, CDR2 SYGVNS. V lost 6 bases, J lost 4 bases, and 5 bases stayed unmatched.